The rows below give T cell receptor beta chains drawn from one sample of a study of shared clonotypes between healthy human individuals. Here immunoSEQ multiplex PCR was the method, and the copy in TCRdb shows in-frame clones only, minus some. The sample lists a few hundred thousand clones, roughly 96% occurring once. Specimen: naive CD8+ T cells sorted from blood. These receptors were obtained from a woman aged 25 to 39 in good health. CDR3s include the opening cysteine and the closing phenylalanine or tryptophan. The D gene is left open where the match is weak. Where a row states a size, it is once, few, many or the class of an expanded clone; other rows omit it.

clone_size j_call d_call v_call cdr3_aa cdr3_nt
- TRBJ1-5 - TRBV7-6 CASNRGSGNQPQHF TGTGCCAGCAATCGGGGGTCGGGTAATCAGCCCCAGCATTTT
- TRBJ2-7 - TRBV28 CASSLRGKSYEQYF TGTGCCAGCAGCCTCAGGGGAAAATCCTACGAGCAGTACTTC
- TRBJ2-1 - TRBV7-8 CASSTGGSYTYNEQFF TGTGCCAGCAGCACAGGAGGGTCCTATACCTACAATGAGCAGTTCTTC
- TRBJ2-1 TRBD2 TRBV19 CASRLAGGRSHYNEQFF TGTGCCAGTAGGTTAGCGGGAGGGAGGTCGCACTACAATGAGCAGTTCTTC
- TRBJ1-2 - TRBV7-6 CASSSGPGTPGYTF TGTGCCAGCAGCTCGGGACCAGGGACCCCTGGCTACACCTTC
few TRBJ1-3 - TRBV5-6 CASSSRRSSGNTIYF TGTGCCAGCAGCTCTAGACGGTCCTCTGGAAACACCATATATTTT
once TRBJ2-7 - TRBV4-1 CASSQVRGTYEQYF TGCGCCAGCAGCCAAGTGAGAGGGACCTACGAGCAGTACTTC
- TRBJ1-2 - TRBV7-8 CASSLEPPGAGSNYGYTF TGTGCCAGCAGCTTAGAGCCCCCCGGGGCAGGGTCTAACTATGGCTACACCTTC
- TRBJ2-1 TRBD1 TRBV7-9 CASSSPLDRGRDEQFF TGTGCCAGCAGCTCCCCTCTCGACAGGGGGCGCGATGAGCAGTTCTTC
once TRBJ1-4 - TRBV7-8 CASSRRGIADEKLFF TGTGCCAGCAGCAGGCGGGGGATCGCGGATGAAAAACTGTTTTTT
- TRBJ2-1 TRBD2 TRBV7-3 CASSLVGGQSNEQFF TGTGCCAGCAGCTTAGTGGGAGGGCAGAGCAATGAGCAGTTCTTC
- TRBJ1-2 - TRBV19 CASSIGAQGKNYGYTF TGTGCCAGTAGTATAGGAGCCCAGGGGAAGAACTATGGCTACACCTTC
- TRBJ2-1 - TRBV7-9 CASSTPGNEQFF TGTGCCAGCAGCACCCCAGGGAACGAGCAGTTCTTC
- TRBJ2-1 - TRBV9 CASSVVSSSYNEQFF TGTGCCAGCAGCGTAGTTTCGAGCTCCTACAATGAGCAGTTCTTC
- TRBJ1-1 - TRBV30 CAWSRGRTEAFF TGTGCCTGGAGCAGGGGCAGGACTGAAGCTTTCTTT
- TRBJ2-4 - TRBV2 CASSIEAGITKNIQYF TGTGCCAGCAGCATAGAGGCGGGGATAACCAAAAACATTCAGTACTTC
- TRBJ2-2 - TRBV10-3 CAIRSDGYVGHNTGELFF TGTGCCATCAGGTCCGACGGCTACGTCGGGCATAACACCGGGGAGCTGTTTTTT
- TRBJ2-1 TRBD2 TRBV6-1 CASSEAPREVNEQFF TGTGCCAGCAGTGAAGCGCCGCGGGAGGTCAATGAGCAGTTCTTC
- TRBJ2-1 - TRBV5-1 CASSLRVDEQFF TGCGCCAGCAGCTTGAGGGTGGATGAGCAGTTCTTC
- TRBJ1-5 - TRBV2 CASTEDSSNQPQHF TGTGCCAGCACCGAGGACAGTAGCAATCAGCCCCAGCATTTT
- TRBJ2-2 - TRBV29-1 CSVVSLNTGELFF TGCAGCGTTGTCTCCCTGAACACCGGGGAGCTGTTTTTT
- TRBJ2-1 - TRBV2 CASSLLDLRLGEQFF TGTGCCAGCTCCTTACTGGACTTGAGGTTAGGTGAGCAGTTCTTC
- TRBJ2-7 TRBD2 TRBV7-8 CASSSSGSSYEQYF TGTGCCAGCAGCTCTAGCGGGAGCTCCTACGAGCAGTACTTC
- TRBJ2-1 TRBD2 TRBV5-1 CASSPEASGHEQFF TGCGCCAGCAGCCCGGAGGCTAGCGGCCATGAGCAGTTCTTC
- TRBJ2-7 TRBD1 TRBV2 CASSDGQGARVFYEQYF TGTGCCAGCAGTGATGGCCAGGGGGCGCGAGTTTTCTACGAGCAGTACTTC
- TRBJ2-3 TRBD2 TRBV7-8 CASSLAELRTSLTDTQYF TGTGCCAGCAGCTTAGCGGAATTGCGGACTAGCCTCACAGATACGCAGTATTTT
- TRBJ2-1 TRBD2 TRBV7-8 CASSEGLAEQFF TGTGCCAGCAGCGAAGGACTAGCGGAGCAGTTCTTC
- TRBJ1-2 TRBD1 TRBV7-8 CASSRWPDRFFYGYTF TGTGCCAGCAGCCGATGGCCGGACAGGTTCTTCTATGGCTACACCTTC